This section outlines one T cell receptor (beta chain) sequence together with its context. No antigen is known for it. Generated by immunoSEQ multiplex PCR, the TCRdb table keeps only in-frame clones and is missing some. The table lists about 28,000 clones, around four fifths of them singletons. Regarding time point: cycle 4 day 1 (C4D1), after about 6 weeks of nivolumab. Each and every patient relapsed after autologous stem cell transplantation, and patients got differing brentuximab vedotin exposure. In germline, CDR1 is SGHTA, CDR2 FQGNSA. This CDR3 contains 14 residues. V lost 0 bases to trimming and J lost 4 bases, with 9 bases between them. The data were taken from a study of PD-1 blockade in classical Hodgkin lymphoma. Study-wide findings and caveats: Diversity in CD4+ TCRs, unlike that measured in CD8+ TCRs, had risen significantly by C4D1. Excluded were patients who started nivolumab under 1 year after ASCT, a group that had lower diversity.

This TCR came from a human donor with classical Hodgkin lymphoma. This specimen consisted of peripheral blood mononuclear cells (PBMCs), obtained before the fourth cycle of nivolumab. The rearrangement joins TRBV7-2 to TRBJ1-2, with D unclear. As DNA, the CDR3 is TGTGCCAGCAGCTTAGCGCCGGGCGGCTATGGCTACACCTTC. This gives the protein CASSLAPGGYGYTF.